This TCR beta chain was retrieved from a study of blood T cell repertoires in COVID-19. Sequencing used immunoSEQ multiplex PCR; TCRdb keeps in-frame clones, though not all of them. The sample records 100,000 or so clones, approximately 92% being singletons. The CDR3 spans 16 residues. J was trimmed by 1 base and V by 6 bases; bases with no gene match: 7. CDR1 is SGHTS, CDR2 YDEGEE, per germline. V usage is TRBV5-8 and J usage is TRBJ2-2; 9 bases line up with TRBD2. The sequenced sample consisted of peripheral blood. This TCR derives from a man between 65 and 85 years old with acute or convalescent COVID-19. The chain's CDR3 is CASIQLAGVNTGELFF. Written as DNA, the CDR3 is TGTGCCAGCATCCAACTAGCGGGTGTGAACACCGGGGAGCTGTTTTTT.